Following are 30 T cell receptor beta chains from one sample sequenced in a study of glioma-infiltrating T cells. Using RNA template, CDR3s of TCR alpha and beta were amplified with iRepertoire arm-PCR. A single record per CDR3 protein comes from TCRdb applying MiXCR to the multiplex PCR reads. The sample carries 150,000 or so distinct CDR3 sequences, about 39% recorded once. The sample was glioma tissue, nonneoplastic brain tissue, or PBMCs (not recorded which). These receptors came from a human donor with low-grade glioma or glioblastoma, undergoing nonglioma brain surgery, or in good health (not recorded which).

This clonotype was seen repeatedly, ten times or more. The CDR3 is CSARVMTNEQFF. CDR3 sequence (DNA): TGCAGTGCTAGAGTAATGACCAATGAGCAGTTCTTC. The chain employs TRBV20-1 and TRBJ2-1; D not resolved. Germline CDR1 is DFQATT and CDR2 is SNEGSKA (reference sequence). This CDR3 is 12 amino acids long. V was cut by 1 base and J by 6 bases, with 7 bases left in between.

This clonotype was seen only a few times. The rearrangement joins TRBV6-1 to TRBJ2-1; D gene unclear. This CDR3 spans 13 amino acids. The germline V gene encodes CDR1 MNHNS and CDR2 SASEGT. V shed 5 bases and J shed 7 bases, with 12 bases lying between them. CDR3 sequence (DNA): TGTGCCAGCAGTAATCCCGATTTGAATGAGCAGTTCTTC. Its translation: CASSNPDLNEQFF.

The genes are TRBV19 and TRBJ2-5; unclear D gene. Germline CDR1 is LNHDA and CDR2 is SQIVND (reference sequence). The CDR3 length is 17 residues. Trimming stripped 3 bases from V and 9 bases from J, with 26 bases between. In DNA form, the CDR3 reads TGTGCCAGTAGTATCTCGGCCCTCGCTTCGAAAGTGGGGTCCCAGTACTTC. Its translation: CASSISALASKVGSQYF.

This rearrangement joins TRBV6-1 to TRBJ2-7; maybe TRBD1 (6 bases). CDR3 length equals 15 residues. Germline-derived CDR1 and CDR2 are MNHNS and SASEGT. V lost 6 bases and J lost 2, with 17 bases in between. The CDR3 nucleotides are TGTGCCAGCAGGGGTGGGGCGGACAGCCCCTACGAGCAGTACTTC. Its translation is CASRGGADSPYEQYF.

This clonotype came up a few times. The rearrangement links TRBV10-3 to TRBJ2-1, with 14 bases aligning to TRBD2. Looked up from germline, CDR1 is ENHRY and CDR2 is SYGVKD. The V and J ends lost 9 bases and 6 bases, in that order; junction bases with no gene match: 10. The CDR3 contains 16 residues. Here the CDR3 reads CAISGYGTSGSNEQFF. In nucleotides, the CDR3 is TGTGCCATATCGGGGTACGGGACTAGCGGGAGCAATGAGCAGTTCTTC.

To note about this clonotype: A much larger clone sits a single nucleotide away, making a read error possible. For the CDR3, the DNA is TGTGCCAGCAGCACCATGAGAGGGAGAGTAAGCACAGATACGCAGTATTTT. This translates into CASSTMRGRVSTDTQYF. V usage is TRBV11-2 and J usage is TRBJ2-3; D is perhaps TRBD2 (5 bases). Germline V CDR1 and CDR2: SGHAT, FQNNGV. The V end lost 5 bases, the J end lost 0 bases, and 18 bases lay between the germline ends. The CDR3 runs to 17 residues.

In this sample, this clonotype turned up a few times. V and J are TRBV27 and TRBJ2-7; 12 positions match TRBD2. V lost 3 bases and J lost 6; bases outside the gene matches: 9. CDR3 length equals 16 residues. Germline lookup yields CDR1 MNHEY and CDR2 SMNVEV (reference sequence). The CDR3 region is CASSLLLAGGPGEQYF. For the CDR3, the DNA is TGTGCCAGCAGTTTGCTCCTAGCGGGAGGGCCTGGCGAGCAGTACTTC.

This rearrangement joins TRBV4-2 to TRBJ1-6; the D gene is possibly TRBD1 (5 bases). The V and J ends lost 5 bases and 5 bases respectively, with 10 bases between them. CDR1 is LGHNA and CDR2 is YNFKEQ in the germline V gene. There are 14 residues in the CDR3. CDR3 protein: CASSLGRHNSPLHF. Here the CDR3 DNA reads TGTGCCAGCAGCTTGGGGCGGCATAATTCACCCCTCCACTTT.

This clonotype has a count of ten or more. The gene calls are TRBV14 and TRBJ2-3; D is unclear. The length of the CDR3 is 13 residues. The germline V gene has CDR1 SGHDN and CDR2 FVKESK. V lost 5 bases to trimming and J lost 8 bases, with 14 bases between them. CDR3 bases: TGTGCCAGCAGCTCCAATCCCCCCGGTACGCAGTATTTT. Translated: CASSSNPPGTQYF. The entire variable domain, with the rest obtained from reference TRBV14 and TRBJ2-3, is as follows: EAGVTQFPSHSVIEKGQTVTLRCDPISGHDNLYWYRRVMGKEIKFLLHFVKESKQDESGMPNNRFLAERTGGTYSTLKVQPAELEDSGVYFCASSSNPPGTQYFGPGTRLTVL.

The chain is built from TRBV7-2 and TRBJ2-1; TRBD2 matches at 10 bases. Trimming removed 4 bases from V and 5 bases from J; junction bases left unmatched: 5. This CDR3 region has 15 residues. From germline, CDR1 is SGHTA and CDR2 FQGNSA. CDR3 nucleotides: TGTGCCAGCAGCTATCGGACTAGCGGAGACAATGAGCAGTTCTTC. Translation gives CASSYRTSGDNEQFF.

On this clonotype: This may be a read error, as it is one base from a much larger clone. V gene TRBV6-5 combines with J gene TRBJ1-1; 9 bases line up with TRBD1. CDR1 and CDR2 (germline): MNHEY, SVGAGI. The CDR3 has 16 residues. CDR3 amino acids: CASSYSTGGMNTGAFF. Written as DNA, the CDR3 is TGTGCCAGCAGTTACTCGACAGGGGGAATGAACACTGGAGCTTTCTTT.

V and J are TRBV4-2 and TRBJ2-1, with 8 positions matching TRBD1. The CDR3 sequence is 15 residues long. In germline, CDR1 is LGHNA, CDR2 YNFKEQ. After removal of 5 bases from V and 4 bases from J, the junction contained 7 bases not matched to a gene. This CDR3 is CASSFDRGAYNEQFF. In DNA, the CDR3 is TGTGCCAGCAGCTTCGACAGGGGCGCTTACAATGAGCAGTTCTTC.

The V and J genes are TRBV6-5 and TRBJ2-7; maybe TRBD1 (5 bases). V was shortened by 8 bases and J by 4 bases, with 18 bases between the two germline ends. The CDR3 spans 14 residues. CDR1 and CDR2 (germline): MNHEY, SVGAGI. DNA for the CDR3: TGTGCCAGCGCCAAGGGGTCCAGGGTGTACGAGCAGTACTTC. Amino acid sequence: CASAKGSRVYEQYF.

This clonotype has a handful of counts. This chain joins TRBV7-2 and TRBJ2-3, with TRBD1 identical over 7 bases. Germline V gene sequence: CDR1 SGHTA, CDR2 FQGNSA. This CDR3 spans 13 amino acids. The ends lost 5 bases at V and 6 bases at J; junction bases unmatched: 5. The CDR3 reads CASSLGQDDTQYF. The CDR3 nucleotides read TGTGCCAGCAGCCTTGGACAGGATGATACGCAGTATTTT. Using reference TRBV7-2 and TRBJ2-3 for the parts outside the CDR3, the full variable domain is GAGVSQSPSNKVTEKGKDVELRCDPISGHTALYWYRQSLGQGLEFLIYFQGNSAPDKSGLPSDRFSAERTGGSVSTLTIQRTQQEDSAVYLCASSLGQDDTQYFGPGTRLTVL.

Details on this clonotype: At one of its ends the junction is not consistent with the germline gene, which may arise from a read error. The chain combines TRBV7-9 with TRBJ1-1, with D perhaps TRBD1 (6 bases). Germline V gene data show CDR1 as SEHNR and CDR2 as FQNEAQ (reference sequence). This CDR3 has 14 amino acids. CDR3 nucleotides: TGTGCCAGCAGCGGGCCAGGGGTGAACACTGCAGCTTTCTTT. It is translated as CASSGPGVNTAAFF.

The rearrangement uses TRBV2 and TRBJ1-1, with 7 bases lining up with TRBD1. The V segment lost 4 bases and the J segment 5 bases; nucleotides outside the gene matches: 10. In germline, CDR1 is SNHLY, CDR2 FYNNEI. This CDR3 has 15 residues. This CDR3 reads CASSATGASWTEAFF. The CDR3 DNA sequence: TGTGCCAGCAGTGCCACAGGGGCCTCGTGGACTGAAGCTTTCTTT.

This chain uses TRBV24-1 with TRBJ2-2, with D perhaps assigned TRBD1 or TRBD2 (5 bases each). The CDR3 is 16 residues long. CDR1 is KGHDR, CDR2 SFDVKD, per germline. V lost 4 bases and J lost 6, with 17 bases in between. The CDR3 loop is CATSENPGPRAGELFF. CDR3 coding DNA: TGTGCCACCAGTGAAAATCCGGGACCCCGGGCCGGGGAGCTGTTTTTT.

The J gene is TRBJ1-2, the V gene TRBV4-3; TRBD1 aligns across 7 bases. Germline V gene lookup returns CDR1 LGHNA and CDR2 YSLEER. V was clipped by 3 bases and J by 4 bases; unmatched bases: 8. The CDR3 length is 15 residues. DNA for the CDR3: TGCGCCAGCAGCCAGGAAGGGGGCTACGGCTATGGCTACACCTTC. This sequence encodes CASSQEGGYGYGYTF.

Remarks on this clonotype: Sequence at one end of the junction differs from germline and may be a read error. The chain uses TRBV7-9 and TRBJ1-1; D is undetermined. The CDR3 covers 15 residues. Germline values: CDR1 SEHNR, CDR2 FQNEAQ (reference sequence). As DNA, the CDR3 is TGTGCCAGCGGCTTAGGATTGCTGAAGAACACTGAAGCTTTCTTT. Amino acid sequence: CASGLGLLKNTEAFF.

This chain uses TRBV4-2 with TRBJ2-7; TRBD2 matches 9 bases. CDR1 and CDR2 (germline): LGHNA, YNFKEQ. The CDR3 length is 16 residues. Trimming removed 4 bases from V and 2 bases from J; junction bases left unmatched: 9. CDR3 in amino acids: CASSPLLAGRTYEQYF. As DNA, the CDR3 is TGTGCCAGCAGCCCTCTTCTAGCGGGAAGGACCTACGAGCAGTACTTC.

The chain combines TRBV2 with TRBJ2-3; the D gene is possibly TRBD1 (6 bases). Between the trimmed V and J ends, which lost 8 bases and 2 bases, there was a span of 11 bases. This CDR3 region has 13 residues. Germline V gene lookup returns CDR1 SNHLY and CDR2 FYNNEI. Written as DNA, the CDR3 is TGTGCCAGCGAACAGGGAGTCACAGATACGCAGTATTTT. Translation gives CASEQGVTDTQYF. The variable domain in full, completed from reference TRBV2 and TRBJ2-3, reads EPEVTQTPSHQVTQMGQEVILRCVPISNHLYFYWYRQILGQKVEFLVSFYNNEISEKSEIFDDQFSVERPDGSNFTLKIRSTKLEDSAMYFCASEQGVTDTQYFGPGTRLTVL.

Remarks on this clonotype: At one end the junction does not follow the germline gene, possibly because of a read error. J is TRBJ2-3 and V is TRBV4-1; D is possibly TRBD2 (6 bases). CDR3 length: 16 residues. The V gene's germline CDR1 is MGHRA and CDR2 YSYEKL. The CDR3 loop is CASSQERAGLTDTKYF. The CDR3 coding sequence is TGCGCCAGCAGCCAAGAGCGGGCGGGGCTCACAGATACGAAGTATTTT.

The V call is TRBV4-1, the J call TRBJ2-3, with D possibly TRBD1 on 6 matching bases. The CDR3 runs to 16 residues. V was pared by 1 base and J by 0 bases, with 11 bases between. Looked up from germline, CDR1 is MGHRA and CDR2 is YSYEKL. CDR3 DNA sequence: TGCGCCAGCAGCCAAGTCGGAGGACAGAGCACAGATACGCAGTATTTT. Translating it yields CASSQVGGQSTDTQYF.

This clonotype came up once. At one of its ends the junction is not consistent with the germline gene, which may arise from a read error. This chain connects TRBV11-2 to TRBJ2-7, with 13 nucleotides matching TRBD2. CDR1 and CDR2 from the germline V gene are SGHAT and FQNNGV. The CDR3 runs to 15 residues. This chain's CDR3 is CASSRGLAGSYEKYF. DNA for the CDR3: TGTGCCAGCAGCAGGGGACTAGCGGGATCCTACGAGAAGTACTTC. The full variable domain, its missing parts supplied by reference TRBV11-2 and TRBJ2-7, is EAGVAQSPRYKIIEKRQSVAFWCNPISGHATLYWYQQILGQGPKLLIQFQNNGVVDDSQLPKDRFSAERLKGVDSTLKIQPAKLEDSAVYLCASSRGLAGSYEKYFGPGTRLTVT.

CDR3 DNA: TGCAGTGCTGGGGACGCCAATGAGCAGTTCTTC. Protein product: CSAGDANEQFF. The genes are TRBV20-1 and TRBJ2-1; D tentatively reads TRBD1 or TRBD2 (5 bases each). The ends were cut back, 5 bases at V and 6 bases at J, with 8 bases in the middle. The length of the CDR3 is 11 residues. CDR1 DFQATT and CDR2 SNEGSKA come from the germline V gene (reference sequence).

Note on this clonotype: Germline is not matched at one junction end, which may reflect a read error. J is TRBJ2-3 and V is TRBV20-1; 8 positions agree with TRBD2. CDR1 and CDR2 (germline): DFQATT, SNEGSKA (reference sequence). The CDR3 runs to 15 residues. CDR3: CSARDQRTSKDTQYF. As DNA, the CDR3 is TGCAGTGCTAGAGATCAGAGGACTAGCAAAGATACGCAGTATTTT.

Notes on this clonotype: The junction differs from germline at one of its ends, possibly a read error. The CDR3 DNA is TGCGCCAGCGGCCAAGGACGGCAGAAGGGCAAAAACATTCAGTACTTC. Encoded protein: CASGQGRQKGKNIQYF. The gene calls are TRBV4-1 and TRBJ2-4; D gene unclear. The CDR3 runs to 16 residues. Germline CDR1 MGHRA, CDR2 YSYEKL.

The chain recombines TRBV19 with TRBJ2-5; D gene ambiguous. V lost 3 bases and J lost 8, with 16 bases in between. Germline V gene sequence: CDR1 LNHDA, CDR2 SQIVND (reference sequence). CDR3 length: 14 residues. The CDR3: CASSISGPRKTQYF. The CDR3 DNA reads as TGTGCCAGTAGTATCTCCGGGCCCCGGAAAACCCAGTACTTC.

This clonotype appeared a single time. This chain uses TRBV6-2 or TRBV6-3 with TRBJ2-3, with TRBD2 matching over 7 bases. Losses at the gene ends were 4 bases for V and 4 bases for J; bases not matched to a gene: 11. Germline CDR1 reads MNHEY; CDR2 reads SVGEGT. The CDR3 runs to 16 residues. CDR3 region: CASSSPGGRDPDTQYF. Here the CDR3 DNA reads TGTGCCAGCAGTTCTCCCGGAGGGAGGGACCCAGATACGCAGTATTTT.

This clonotype came up a few times. V gene TRBV4-2 combines with J gene TRBJ1-2; D is ambiguous. V gave up 4 bases and J gave up 4 bases, with 16 bases separating them. Germline values: CDR1 LGHNA, CDR2 YNFKEQ. There are 15 residues in the CDR3. DNA for the CDR3: TGTGCCAGCAGCCCGACCGATGAAATGGTCTATGGCTACACCTTC. Translation gives CASSPTDEMVYGYTF.